A selection of T cell receptor beta chains follows, all from one sample in a study of post-analysis software for immune sequencing data. TCRdb fed the PCR reads into MiXCR, producing one record per CDR3 protein. Here the sample spans some 690,000 distinct CDR3 sequences, approximately 59% being singletons. Sample: blood. All receptors derive from a girl between 2 and 10 years old with multiple sclerosis. CDR3s include the opening cysteine and the closing phenylalanine or tryptophan. The D gene is left open where the match is weak. The size of a clone is reported for some rows only, either as once, few or many, or as a class for expanded clones.

>NA|TRBD2|TRBV7-9|TRBJ2-1
TGTGCCAGCGGGCATCAGCGGGACGAGCAGTTCTTC
CASGHQRDEQFF
>NA|NA|TRBV28|TRBJ2-6
TGTGCCAGCAGTTTATCGGACCCTGGGGCCAACGTCCTGACTTTC
CASSLSDPGANVLTF
>NA|NA|TRBV5-1|TRBJ1-2
TGCGCCAGCAGCCAGGCACAGGGATCAGACTATGGCTACACCTTC
CASSQAQGSDYGYTF
>NA|TRBD1|TRBV29-1|TRBJ2-1
TGCAGCGTCTGGGGACAGGGAACATTAGAGCAGTTCTTC
CSVWGQGTLEQFF
>few|TRBD1|TRBV7-3|TRBJ2-7
TGTGCCAGCAGCTCTGGACAGGGAGACTACGAGCAGTACTTC
CASSSGQGDYEQYF
>NA|TRBD1|TRBV3-1|TRBJ2-1
TGTGCCAGCAGCCAAGAGGGACAGGGGCGCAATGAGCAGTTCTTC
CASSQEGQGRNEQFF
>NA|NA|TRBV7-2|TRBJ1-4
TGTGCCAGCAGCTTAGGGGAGGATGAAAAACTGTTTTTT
CASSLGEDEKLFF
>NA|NA|TRBV7-9|TRBJ1-2
TGTGCCAGCAGCCCATGTTATTGGTGCTCCTTTAACTATGGCTACACCTTC
CASSPCYWCSFNYGYTF
>NA|NA|TRBV3-1|TRBJ2-3
TGTGCCAGCAGCCAAGTCACAGATACGCAGTATTTT
CASSQVTDTQYF
>NA|NA|TRBV5-1|TRBJ1-2
TGCGCCAGCAGCTGGGAGGAGGATGGCTACACCTTC
CASSWEEDGYTF
>NA|TRBD1|TRBV5-1|TRBJ2-4
TGCGCCAGCAGCCCGAGGACAGGGGGCTCGACAGCCAAAAACATTCAGTACTTC
CASSPRTGGSTAKNIQYF
>NA|NA|TRBV28|TRBJ2-5
TGTGCCAGCAGTTTCTCGGGAGACCGCCAAGAGACCCAGTACTTC
CASSFSGDRQETQYF
>NA|NA|TRBV7-2|TRBJ1-1
TGTGCCAGCAGCCCGTCTGCAGTCCCCCCGAACACTGAAGCTTTCTTT
CASSPSAVPPNTEAFF
>few|TRBD1|TRBV6-5|TRBJ2-7
TGTGCCAGCAGTTACGGTAGGGGGCTAGGCTACGAGCAGTACTTC
CASSYGRGLGYEQYF
>NA|NA|TRBV30|TRBJ1-2
TGTGCCTGGAGTGGGACCCCGGGACCACGGAACACCTTC
CAWSGTPGPRNTF
>NA|NA|TRBV6-6|TRBJ1-1
TGTGCCAGCAGCCCCGATCTGGGGACTGAAGCTTTCTTT
CASSPDLGTEAFF